This is a list of T cell receptor beta chains from one sample in a study of blood T cell repertoires in COVID-19. The method was immunoSEQ multiplex PCR; TCRdb's version includes in-frame clones alone and lacks a portion of them. The data contain about 280,000 clones, about 90% of them seen just once; the ten biggest clones take up roughly 1.9%. Sequenced input: PBMCs or T cells enriched from blood (not recorded which). The origin of the receptors is a woman aged 55-69 years who had recovered from COVID-19. Both conserved end residues are part of each CDR3. Each record gives: CDR3 protein, CDR3 DNA, clone size, D gene, J gene, CDR3 length, V gene. The D gene is left open where the match is weak. Clone size is stated in some rows and not others, as once, few, many or a class when expanded.

CDR3 protein: CAIRGLRESGDTQYF; CDR3 DNA: TGTGCCATCAGGGGACTGCGGGAGAGCGGGGATACGCAGTATTTT; clone size: NA; D gene: TRBD2; J gene: TRBJ2-3; CDR3 length: 15; V gene: TRBV10-3
CDR3 protein: CASSQDDGLAGTYEQYF; CDR3 DNA: TGTGCCAGCAGCCAAGACGATGGACTAGCGGGGACTTACGAGCAGTACTTC; clone size: NA; D gene: TRBD2; J gene: TRBJ2-7; CDR3 length: 17; V gene: TRBV4-2
CDR3 protein: CASRQRGSNYQETQYF; CDR3 DNA: TGTGCCAGCCGCCAAAGAGGGAGCAACTACCAAGAGACCCAGTACTTC; clone size: once; D gene: NA; J gene: TRBJ2-5; CDR3 length: 16; V gene: TRBV6-6
CDR3 protein: CASSNTGSSYNEQFF; CDR3 DNA: TGTGCCAGCAGCAACACAGGGAGCTCCTACAATGAGCAGTTCTTC; clone size: NA; D gene: NA; J gene: TRBJ2-1; CDR3 length: 15; V gene: TRBV7-9
CDR3 protein: CSAAGTSGSTATSYEQYF; CDR3 DNA: TGCAGCGCCGCCGGGACTAGCGGATCCACTGCTACCTCCTACGAGCAGTACTTC; clone size: NA; D gene: TRBD2; J gene: TRBJ2-7; CDR3 length: 18; V gene: TRBV29-1
CDR3 protein: CASSLGPSGDTGELFF; CDR3 DNA: TGTGCCAGCAGCTTGGGTCCTAGCGGGGATACCGGGGAGCTGTTTTTT; clone size: few; D gene: TRBD2; J gene: TRBJ2-2; CDR3 length: 16; V gene: TRBV5-4
CDR3 protein: CASSLGGRQETQYF; CDR3 DNA: TGCGCCAGCAGCTTGGGGGGGCGCCAAGAGACCCAGTACTTC; clone size: NA; D gene: NA; J gene: TRBJ2-5; CDR3 length: 14; V gene: TRBV5-1
CDR3 protein: CAISPQISANTEAFF; CDR3 DNA: TGTGCCATCAGTCCCCAGATATCCGCAAACACTGAAGCTTTCTTT; clone size: NA; D gene: NA; J gene: TRBJ1-1; CDR3 length: 15; V gene: TRBV10-3
CDR3 protein: CASSSGLAGGRVDEQFF; CDR3 DNA: TGCGCCAGCAGCTCCGGTCTGGCGGGGGGTCGTGTCGATGAGCAGTTCTTC; clone size: NA; D gene: TRBD2; J gene: TRBJ2-1; CDR3 length: 17; V gene: TRBV5-1
CDR3 protein: CASSAQTASYEQYF; CDR3 DNA: TGTGCCAGTAGTGCACAGACGGCCTCCTACGAGCAGTACTTC; clone size: NA; D gene: NA; J gene: TRBJ2-7; CDR3 length: 14; V gene: TRBV19
CDR3 protein: CASSFGGTEAFF; CDR3 DNA: TGTGCCAGCAGCTTCGGGGGCACTGAAGCTTTCTTT; clone size: NA; D gene: NA; J gene: TRBJ1-1; CDR3 length: 12; V gene: TRBV12-3/TRBV12-4
CDR3 protein: CAWSWTGTYGYTF; CDR3 DNA: TGTGCCTGGAGTTGGACAGGGACTTATGGCTACACCTTC; clone size: NA; D gene: TRBD1; J gene: TRBJ1-2; CDR3 length: 13; V gene: TRBV30
CDR3 protein: CASSLYGTEAFF; CDR3 DNA: TGTGCCAGCAGCTTATACGGGACAGAAGCTTTCTTT; clone size: NA; D gene: NA; J gene: TRBJ1-1; CDR3 length: 12; V gene: TRBV7-8
CDR3 protein: CASSDTSETYNEQFF; CDR3 DNA: TGTGCCAGCAGTGATACTAGCGAGACCTACAATGAGCAGTTCTTC; clone size: NA; D gene: TRBD2; J gene: TRBJ2-1; CDR3 length: 15; V gene: TRBV6-1
CDR3 protein: CASSSGHSPGELFF; CDR3 DNA: TGTGCCAGTAGTTCCGGACATTCACCCGGGGAGCTGTTTTTT; clone size: NA; D gene: NA; J gene: TRBJ2-2; CDR3 length: 14; V gene: TRBV19
CDR3 protein: CSAGGLNIQYF; CDR3 DNA: TGCAGTGCCGGCGGATTGAACATTCAGTACTTC; clone size: NA; D gene: NA; J gene: TRBJ2-4; CDR3 length: 11; V gene: TRBV20-1
CDR3 protein: CASSLILGGYNEQFF; CDR3 DNA: TGTGCTAGCAGCCTTATTCTCGGGGGTTACAATGAGCAGTTCTTC; clone size: NA; D gene: NA; J gene: TRBJ2-1; CDR3 length: 15; V gene: TRBV7-7
CDR3 protein: CATSDSGYYNEQFF; CDR3 DNA: TGTGCCACCAGTGATTCGGGGTATTACAATGAGCAGTTCTTC; clone size: NA; D gene: NA; J gene: TRBJ2-1; CDR3 length: 14; V gene: TRBV24-1
CDR3 protein: CASSQWGVSNQPQHF; CDR3 DNA: TGTGCCAGCAGCCAGTGGGGGGTAAGCAATCAGCCCCAGCATTTT; clone size: NA; D gene: NA; J gene: TRBJ1-5; CDR3 length: 15; V gene: TRBV9
CDR3 protein: CASRQGENEKLFF; CDR3 DNA: TGCGCCAGCAGACAGGGGGAAAATGAAAAACTGTTTTTT; clone size: NA; D gene: TRBD1; J gene: TRBJ1-4; CDR3 length: 13; V gene: TRBV5-1